This is a list of T cell receptor beta chains from one sample in a study of cytomegalovirus exposure and HLA in healthy donors. The data were produced by immunoSEQ multiplex PCR, yet TCRdb's version contains in-frame clones alone and is incomplete. The top ten clones hold 4.5% to 6% of a sample with 120,000 to 150,000 clones, about 74% of them seen once. Sequenced material: PBMCs. The receptors were sampled from a woman aged 45-65 years in good health and CMV-seronegative. Both conserved end residues are part of each CDR3. The D gene is left open where the match is weak. Some rows mark clone size as missing; the rest say once, few, many or name a class of expanded clone.

V gene: TRBV12-5
clone size: few
D gene: .
J gene: TRBJ2-5
CDR3 DNA: TGTGCTAGTGGTTTGGGTGGGGGGGCAGGGGAGACCCAGTACTTC
CDR3 protein: CASGLGGGAGETQYF

V gene: TRBV19
clone size: .
D gene: TRBD1
J gene: TRBJ1-2
CDR3 DNA: TGTGCCAGTAGTATGGGACAGGGGTCCTATGGCTACACCTTC
CDR3 protein: CASSMGQGSYGYTF

V gene: TRBV7-3
clone size: .
D gene: TRBD1
J gene: TRBJ1-1
CDR3 DNA: TGTGCCAGCAGCTTACAGGGGGCAAGTACTGAAGCTTTCTTT
CDR3 protein: CASSLQGASTEAFF

V gene: TRBV15
clone size: .
D gene: .
J gene: TRBJ2-3
CDR3 DNA: TGTGCCACCAGCAGAGAGCAGGGCCCCCGTTGGACGCAGTATTTT
CDR3 protein: CATSREQGPRWTQYF

V gene: TRBV7-2
clone size: .
D gene: .
J gene: TRBJ1-1
CDR3 DNA: TGTGCCAGCAGCTTTACGGAGCAAGGAACTGAAGCTTTCTTT
CDR3 protein: CASSFTEQGTEAFF

V gene: TRBV2
clone size: few
D gene: .
J gene: TRBJ1-1
CDR3 DNA: TGTGCCAGCAGTGAATTCCGGGACATAATTTTGAACACTGAAGCTTTCTTT
CDR3 protein: CASSEFRDIILNTEAFF

V gene: TRBV18
clone size: .
D gene: TRBD1
J gene: TRBJ1-1
CDR3 DNA: TGTGCCAGCTCCCCCCTAGACAGGGGGTTAACTGAAGCTTTCTTT
CDR3 protein: CASSPLDRGLTEAFF

V gene: TRBV7-6
clone size: .
D gene: .
J gene: TRBJ2-2
CDR3 DNA: TGTGCCAGCAGCTACCGGGTCGATAACACCGGGGAGCTGTTTTTT
CDR3 protein: CASSYRVDNTGELFF

V gene: TRBV6-6
clone size: .
D gene: TRBD2
J gene: TRBJ2-5
CDR3 DNA: TGTGCCAGCAGCCTGACTAGCGGGGGGGCCGGAGAGACCCAGTACTTC
CDR3 protein: CASSLTSGGAGETQYF

V gene: TRBV7-2
clone size: .
D gene: .
J gene: TRBJ1-3
CDR3 DNA: TGTGCCAGCAGCTTCGGGAGGGACTCTGGAAACACCATATATTTT
CDR3 protein: CASSFGRDSGNTIYF

V gene: TRBV5-1
clone size: .
D gene: TRBD1
J gene: TRBJ2-1
CDR3 DNA: TGCGCCAGCAGCCCGGACAGGGGGCTATCAAATGAGCAGTTCTTC
CDR3 protein: CASSPDRGLSNEQFF

V gene: TRBV7-2
clone size: .
D gene: .
J gene: TRBJ2-2
CDR3 DNA: TGTGCCAGCAGCTCCCGGACAGCCACCGGGGAGCTGTTTTTT
CDR3 protein: CASSSRTATGELFF

V gene: TRBV12-5
clone size: .
D gene: .
J gene: TRBJ1-1
CDR3 DNA: TGTGCTAGTGGACTGGGGCTTCAGGAGAACACTGAAGCTTTCTTT
CDR3 protein: CASGLGLQENTEAFF

V gene: TRBV29-1
clone size: .
D gene: TRBD2
J gene: TRBJ2-5
CDR3 DNA: TGCAGCGTTCGAAGGAGGAGGAGCGGGGGGCCTCAAGAGACCCAGTACTTC
CDR3 protein: CSVRRRRSGGPQETQYF

V gene: TRBV7-6
clone size: once
D gene: TRBD1
J gene: TRBJ2-7
CDR3 DNA: TGTGCCAGCAGCTTACGGGACAGCTACGAGCAGTACTTC
CDR3 protein: CASSLRDSYEQYF

V gene: TRBV6-5
clone size: .
D gene: .
J gene: TRBJ2-7
CDR3 DNA: TGTGCCAGCAGCCTACAGGTAGGCTACGAGCAGTACTTC
CDR3 protein: CASSLQVGYEQYF

V gene: TRBV6-1
clone size: .
D gene: .
J gene: TRBJ1-5
CDR3 DNA: TGTGCCAGCGGGGGACAAAACAATCAGCCCCAGCATTTT
CDR3 protein: CASGGQNNQPQHF

V gene: TRBV5-1
clone size: .
D gene: .
J gene: TRBJ2-2
CDR3 DNA: TGCGCCAGCAGCTTGAGCAATAAACCGGGGGAGCTGTTTTTT
CDR3 protein: CASSLSNKPGELFF

V gene: TRBV15
clone size: .
D gene: .
J gene: TRBJ2-5
CDR3 DNA: TGTGCCACCAGCAGAAGGACAGACTTCCAAGAGACCCAGTACTTC
CDR3 protein: CATSRRTDFQETQYF

V gene: TRBV5-8
clone size: few
D gene: TRBD1
J gene: TRBJ1-1
CDR3 DNA: TGTGCCAGCAGCCCCGGGACAGGGGACACTGAAGCTTTCTTT
CDR3 protein: CASSPGTGDTEAFF

V gene: TRBV28
clone size: .
D gene: .
J gene: TRBJ2-6
CDR3 DNA: TGTGCCAGCAGCCAACCCGACAGCTCTGGGGCCAACGTCCTGACTTTC
CDR3 protein: CASSQPDSSGANVLTF

V gene: TRBV5-5
clone size: .
D gene: .
J gene: TRBJ1-1
CDR3 DNA: TGTGCCAGCAGCTCGGGCCTTGGCGGGACTGAAGCTTTCTTT
CDR3 protein: CASSSGLGGTEAFF

V gene: TRBV7-3
clone size: .
D gene: TRBD2
J gene: TRBJ2-1
CDR3 DNA: TGTGCCAGCAGCTTAGTAAGCGGGGGAAGCTCCTACAATGAGCAGTTCTTC
CDR3 protein: CASSLVSGGSSYNEQFF

V gene: TRBV4-2
clone size: .
D gene: TRBD1
J gene: TRBJ1-5
CDR3 DNA: TGTGCCAGCAGCCAAGTCCAGGGACAGGGAATTTTGGGCTATCAGCCCCAGCATTTT
CDR3 protein: CASSQVQGQGILGYQPQHF

V gene: TRBV10-3
clone size: few
D gene: TRBD1
J gene: TRBJ1-5
CDR3 DNA: TGTGCCATCAGTGCGGACAGGGCCAATCAGCCCCAGCATTTT
CDR3 protein: CAISADRANQPQHF

V gene: TRBV7-2
clone size: .
D gene: .
J gene: TRBJ1-5
CDR3 DNA: TGTGCCAGCAGCTCAGAAGGCAGGGTGAGGCCCCAGCATTTT
CDR3 protein: CASSSEGRVRPQHF